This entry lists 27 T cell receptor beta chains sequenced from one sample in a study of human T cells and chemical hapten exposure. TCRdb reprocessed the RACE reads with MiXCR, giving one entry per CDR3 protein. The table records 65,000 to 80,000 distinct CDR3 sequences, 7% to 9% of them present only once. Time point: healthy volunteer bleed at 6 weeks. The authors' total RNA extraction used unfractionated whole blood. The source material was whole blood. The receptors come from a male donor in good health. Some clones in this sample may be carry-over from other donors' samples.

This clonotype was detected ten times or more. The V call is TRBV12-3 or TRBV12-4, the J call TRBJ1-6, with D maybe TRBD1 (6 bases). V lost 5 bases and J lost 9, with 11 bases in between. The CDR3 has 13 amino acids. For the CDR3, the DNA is TGTGCCAGCAGTCCAGGGGTAGGTTCACCCCTCCACTTT. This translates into CASSPGVGSPLHF.

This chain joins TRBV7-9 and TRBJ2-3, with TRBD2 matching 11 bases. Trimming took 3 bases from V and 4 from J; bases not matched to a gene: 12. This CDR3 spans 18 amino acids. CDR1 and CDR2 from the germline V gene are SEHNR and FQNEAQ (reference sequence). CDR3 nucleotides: TGTGCCAGCAGCTTTCCCGGGCCTCTAGCGGGGGGCGCAGATACGCAGTATTTT. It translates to CASSFPGPLAGGADTQYF.

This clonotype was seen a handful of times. For the CDR3, the DNA is TGTGCCAGCAGTTTTCGAGACGGACGCAATCAGCCCCAGCATTTT. Protein sequence: CASSFRDGRNQPQHF. This chain uses TRBV27 with TRBJ1-5; D remains unclear. The CDR3 is 15 residues long. V gave up 3 bases and J gave up 2 bases, with 11 bases separating them. Germline-derived CDR1 and CDR2 are MNHEY and SMNVEV (reference sequence).

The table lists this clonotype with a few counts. Written as DNA, the CDR3 is TGCAGCGTTCAAGGGACAGCAAACTATGGCTACACCTTC. Amino acid sequence: CSVQGTANYGYTF. The chain combines TRBV29-1 with TRBJ1-2; 7 bases align to TRBD1. This CDR3 comprises 13 residues. Germline CDR1 is SQVTM and CDR2 is ANQGSEA. The ends lost 5 bases at V and 2 bases at J; junction bases unmatched: 5. Combining the CDR3 with reference TRBV29-1 and TRBJ1-2 gives the whole variable domain SAVISQKPSRDICQRGTSLTIQCQVDSQVTMMFWYRQQPGQSLTLIATANQGSEATYESGFVIDKFPISRPNLTFSTLTVSNMSPEDSSIYLCSVQGTANYGYTFGSGTRLTVV.

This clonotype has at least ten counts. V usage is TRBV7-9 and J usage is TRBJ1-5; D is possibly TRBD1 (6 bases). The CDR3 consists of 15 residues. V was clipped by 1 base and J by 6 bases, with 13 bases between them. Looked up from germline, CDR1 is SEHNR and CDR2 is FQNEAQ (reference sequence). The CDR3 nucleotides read TGTGCCAGCAGCTTAGGGCAGGGGATCGGTCAGCCCCAGCATTTT. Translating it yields CASSLGQGIGQPQHF.

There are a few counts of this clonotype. This CDR3 is CASSYSKGGDRAGGYTF. CDR3 sequence (DNA): TGTGCCAGCAGTTACTCGAAGGGGGGCGACAGGGCGGGCGGCTACACCTTC. The chain combines TRBV6-6 with TRBJ1-2; 7 nucleotides agree with TRBD1. Trimming took 0 bases from V and 8 from J; bases not matched to a gene: 15. This CDR3 spans 17 amino acids. In germline, CDR1 is MNHNY, CDR2 SVGAGI (reference sequence).

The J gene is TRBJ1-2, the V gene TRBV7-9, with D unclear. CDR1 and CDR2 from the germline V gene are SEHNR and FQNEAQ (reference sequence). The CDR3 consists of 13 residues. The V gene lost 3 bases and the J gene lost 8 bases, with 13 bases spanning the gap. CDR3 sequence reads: CASSFSDGSGYTF. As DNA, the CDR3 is TGTGCCAGCAGCTTTTCGGACGGAAGCGGCTACACCTTC.

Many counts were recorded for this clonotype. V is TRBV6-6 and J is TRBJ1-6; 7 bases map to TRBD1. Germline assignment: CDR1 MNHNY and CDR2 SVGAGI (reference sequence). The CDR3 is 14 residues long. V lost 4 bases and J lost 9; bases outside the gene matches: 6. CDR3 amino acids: CASSFDREGSPLHF. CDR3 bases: TGTGCCAGCAGTTTTGACAGGGAAGGTTCACCCCTCCACTTT.

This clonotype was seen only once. In DNA, the CDR3 is TGCGCCAGCAGCCAAGGAGGGGTTGGGGAGCTGTTTTTT. This encodes CASSQGGVGELFF. V gene TRBV4-3 combines with J gene TRBJ2-2, with D perhaps TRBD1 or TRBD2 (5 bases each). With 1 base removed from V and 8 bases from J, the gap between germline ends came to 8 bases. The CDR3 is made up of 13 amino acids. The germline V gene has CDR1 LGHNA and CDR2 YSLEER.

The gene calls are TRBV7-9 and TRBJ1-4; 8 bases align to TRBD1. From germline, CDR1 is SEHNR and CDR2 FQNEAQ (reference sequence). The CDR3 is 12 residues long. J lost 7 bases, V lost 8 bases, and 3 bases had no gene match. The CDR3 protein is CASDRGSEKLFF. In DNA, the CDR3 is TGTGCCAGCGACAGGGGAAGTGAAAAACTGTTTTTT.

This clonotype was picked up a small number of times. The CDR3 sequence: CASAPSGDRQFF. CDR3 DNA: TGTGCTAGTGCCCCGAGCGGAGATAGGCAGTTCTTC. The chain recombines TRBV12-5 with TRBJ2-1; possibly TRBD2 for D (5 bases). The CDR3 runs 12 residues. Germline loops: CDR1 LGHNT, CDR2 FRNRAP. V was shortened by 7 bases and J by 12 bases, with 16 bases between the two germline ends.

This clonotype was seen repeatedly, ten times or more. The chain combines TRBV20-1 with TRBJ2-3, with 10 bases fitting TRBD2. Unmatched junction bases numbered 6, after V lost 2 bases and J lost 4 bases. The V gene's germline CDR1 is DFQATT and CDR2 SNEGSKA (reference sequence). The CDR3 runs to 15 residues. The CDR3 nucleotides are TGCAGTGCTAGAATCCTAGCGGGGGCTTCAGATACGCAGTATTTT. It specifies CSARILAGASDTQYF.

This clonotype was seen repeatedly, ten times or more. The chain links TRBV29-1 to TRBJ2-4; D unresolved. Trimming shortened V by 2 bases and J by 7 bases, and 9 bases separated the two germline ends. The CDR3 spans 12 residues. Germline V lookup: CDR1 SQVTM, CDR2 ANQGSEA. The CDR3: CSVESGRNIQYF. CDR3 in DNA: TGCAGCGTTGAAAGTGGAAGGAACATTCAGTACTTC.

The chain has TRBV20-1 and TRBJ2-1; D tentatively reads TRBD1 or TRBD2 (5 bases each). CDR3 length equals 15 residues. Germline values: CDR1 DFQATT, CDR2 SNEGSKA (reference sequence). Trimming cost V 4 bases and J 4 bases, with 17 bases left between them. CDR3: CSATESGTAYNEQFF. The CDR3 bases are TGCAGTGCTACCGAATCCGGGACGGCATACAATGAGCAGTTCTTC.

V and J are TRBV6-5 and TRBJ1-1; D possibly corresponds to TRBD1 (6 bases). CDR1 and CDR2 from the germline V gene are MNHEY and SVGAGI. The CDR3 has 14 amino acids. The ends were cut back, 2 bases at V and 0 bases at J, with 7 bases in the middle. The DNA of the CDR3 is TGTGCCAGCAGTTACGACAGGCTGAACACTGAAGCTTTCTTT. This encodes CASSYDRLNTEAFF.

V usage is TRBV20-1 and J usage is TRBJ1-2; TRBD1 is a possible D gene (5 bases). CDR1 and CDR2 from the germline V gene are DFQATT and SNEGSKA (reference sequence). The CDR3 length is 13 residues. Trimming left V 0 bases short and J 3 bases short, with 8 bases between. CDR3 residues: CSARDGADYGYTF. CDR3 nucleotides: TGCAGTGCTAGAGACGGGGCAGACTATGGCTACACCTTC.

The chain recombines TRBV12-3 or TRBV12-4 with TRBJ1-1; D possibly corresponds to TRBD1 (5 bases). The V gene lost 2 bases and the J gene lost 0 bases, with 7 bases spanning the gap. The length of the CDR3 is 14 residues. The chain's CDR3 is CASSLRGVNTEAFF. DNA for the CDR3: TGTGCCAGCAGTTTAAGGGGAGTGAACACTGAAGCTTTCTTT.

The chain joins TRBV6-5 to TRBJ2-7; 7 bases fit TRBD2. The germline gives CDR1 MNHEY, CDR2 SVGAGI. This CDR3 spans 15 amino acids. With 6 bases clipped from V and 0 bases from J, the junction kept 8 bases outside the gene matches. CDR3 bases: TGTGCCAGCAGAGAGACTAGCACAATCTCCTACGAGCAGTACTTC. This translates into CASRETSTISYEQYF.

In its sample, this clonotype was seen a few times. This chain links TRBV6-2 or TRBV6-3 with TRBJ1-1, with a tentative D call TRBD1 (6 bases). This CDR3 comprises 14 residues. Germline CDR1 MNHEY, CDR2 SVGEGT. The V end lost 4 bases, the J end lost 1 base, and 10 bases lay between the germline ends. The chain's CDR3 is CASSSLGANTEAFF. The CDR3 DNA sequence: TGTGCCAGCAGTTCCCTGGGGGCGAACACTGAAGCTTTCTTT.

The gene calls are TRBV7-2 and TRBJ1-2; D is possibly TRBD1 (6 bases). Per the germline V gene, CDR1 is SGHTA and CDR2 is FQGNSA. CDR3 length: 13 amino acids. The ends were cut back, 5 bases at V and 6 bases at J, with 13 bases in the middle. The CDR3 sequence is CASSKTQGNGYTF. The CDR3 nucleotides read TGTGCCAGCAGCAAGACTCAGGGGAATGGCTACACCTTC. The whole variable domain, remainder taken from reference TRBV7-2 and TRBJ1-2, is GAGVSQSPSNKVTEKGKDVELRCDPISGHTALYWYRQSLGQGLEFLIYFQGNSAPDKSGLPSDRFSAERTGGSVSTLTIQRTQQEDSAVYLCASSKTQGNGYTFGSGTRLTVV.

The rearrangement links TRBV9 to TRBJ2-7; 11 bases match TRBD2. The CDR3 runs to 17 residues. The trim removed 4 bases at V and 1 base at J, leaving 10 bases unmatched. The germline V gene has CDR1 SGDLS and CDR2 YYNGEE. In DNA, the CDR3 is TGTGCCAGCAGCCCCACTAGCGGGAGTAAAGGATCCTACGAGCAGTACTTC. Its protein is CASSPTSGSKGSYEQYF.

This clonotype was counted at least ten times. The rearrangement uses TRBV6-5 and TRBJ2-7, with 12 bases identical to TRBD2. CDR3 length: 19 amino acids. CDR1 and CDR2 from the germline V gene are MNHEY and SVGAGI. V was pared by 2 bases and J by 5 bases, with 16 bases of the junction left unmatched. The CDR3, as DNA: TGTGCCAGCAGTTACGCCCGGGACAGGGCTAGCGGGGGGGCCCACGAGCAGTACTTC. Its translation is CASSYARDRASGGAHEQYF.

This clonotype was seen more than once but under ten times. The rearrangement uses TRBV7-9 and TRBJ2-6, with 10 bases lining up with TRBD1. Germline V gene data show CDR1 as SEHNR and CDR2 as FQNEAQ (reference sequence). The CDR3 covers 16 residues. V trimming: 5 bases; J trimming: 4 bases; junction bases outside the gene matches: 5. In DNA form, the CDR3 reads TGTGCCAGCAGCCCGGGACAGGGGTTAGGGGCCAACGTCCTGACTTTC. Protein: CASSPGQGLGANVLTF.

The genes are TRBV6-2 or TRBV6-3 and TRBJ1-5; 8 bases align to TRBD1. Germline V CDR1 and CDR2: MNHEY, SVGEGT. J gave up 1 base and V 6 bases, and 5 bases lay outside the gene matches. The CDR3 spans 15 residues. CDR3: CASRTYRGSNQPQHF. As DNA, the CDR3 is TGTGCCAGCAGAACCTACAGGGGGAGCAATCAGCCCCAGCATTTT.

CDR3 residues: CASSPLAETGELFF. In DNA, the CDR3 is TGCGCCAGCAGTCCGCTAGCGGAGACCGGGGAGCTGTTTTTT. The chain uses TRBV5-1 and TRBJ2-2; 7 bases align to TRBD2. This CDR3 has 14 residues. Trimming at V came to 5 bases and at J to 5 bases, leaving 6 bases not matched to a gene. Germline CDR1 reads SGHRS; CDR2 reads YFSETQ.

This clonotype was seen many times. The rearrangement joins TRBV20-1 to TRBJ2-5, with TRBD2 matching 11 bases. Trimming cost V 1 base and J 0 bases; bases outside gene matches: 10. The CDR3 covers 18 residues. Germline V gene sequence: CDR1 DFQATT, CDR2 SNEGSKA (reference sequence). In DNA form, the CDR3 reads TGCAGTGCTAGAGCCCTAGGGCTGGGACTAGCGGACCAAGAGACCCAGTACTTC. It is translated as CSARALGLGLADQETQYF.

The CDR3 nucleotides read TGTGCCAGCAGGACGCGGGCGGCTAACTATGGCTACACCTTC. The encoded protein is CASRTRAANYGYTF. The chain is built from TRBV7-9 and TRBJ1-2, with no clear D. V gave up 6 bases and J gave up 0 bases, with 11 bases separating them. The CDR3 sequence is 14 residues long. In germline, CDR1 is SEHNR, CDR2 FQNEAQ (reference sequence).